These 9 T cell receptor beta chains originate from one sample sequenced in a study of blood T cell repertoires in COVID-19. Data came from immunoSEQ multiplex PCR; TCRdb stores just in-frame clones and leaves some out. Of some 100,000 clones listed, around two thirds are singletons. Material: peripheral blood. These receptors came from a man in his 70s with COVID-19, enrolled during active disease.

The chain has TRBV5-5 and TRBJ2-3, with TRBD2 as a possible D gene (6 bases). With 0 bases removed from V and 7 bases from J, the gap between germline ends came to 18 bases. This CDR3 comprises 16 residues. CDR1 SGHKS and CDR2 YYEKEE come from the germline V gene (reference sequence). The CDR3 sequence is CASSLDWSPRGYTQYF. In DNA form, the CDR3 reads TGTGCCAGCAGCTTGGATTGGTCACCACGGGGGTATACGCAGTATTTT.

This clone was counted once. V and J are TRBV19 and TRBJ2-7, with a tentative D call TRBD2 (7 bases). This CDR3 is built from 15 residues. V dropped 3 bases and J dropped 3 bases, with 15 bases sitting between them. Germline loops: CDR1 LNHDA, CDR2 SQIVND (reference sequence). The CDR3 spells CASSMGGANLYEQYF. The CDR3 bases are TGTGCCAGTAGTATGGGGGGGGCCAATCTCTACGAGCAGTACTTC.

This clone turned up a few times. This chain uses TRBV6-2 or TRBV6-3 with TRBJ1-5; 7 nucleotides agree with TRBD1. CDR3 length equals 15 residues. With V trimmed by 6 bases and J by 2 bases, 7 bases remained unmatched. Germline values: CDR1 MNHEY, CDR2 SVGEGT. CDR3 bases: TGTGCCAGCAGCCGACGACAGGGTGGCAATCAGCCCCAGCATTTT. It is translated as CASSRRQGGNQPQHF.

The V and J genes are TRBV5-1 and TRBJ2-5; 10 bases align to TRBD1. Trimming cost V 0 bases and J 3 bases; bases outside gene matches: 2. Looked up from germline, CDR1 is SGHRS and CDR2 is YFSETQ. The CDR3 covers 15 residues. The CDR3 region is CASSLAGTGEETQYF. The DNA for the CDR3 is TGCGCCAGCAGCTTGGCCGGGACAGGGGAAGAGACCCAGTACTTC.

This clone was seen more than once but under ten times. The rearrangement uses TRBV6-6 and TRBJ2-1, with 12 bases identical to TRBD2. With 5 bases clipped from V and 8 bases from J, the junction kept 7 bases outside the gene matches. CDR3 length: 15 amino acids. Germline V lookup: CDR1 MNHNY, CDR2 SVGAGI (reference sequence). The CDR3 loop is CASSKLAGGLHEQFF. CDR3 nucleotides: TGTGCCAGCAGTAAACTAGCGGGAGGTTTGCATGAGCAGTTCTTC.

V usage is TRBV5-1 and J usage is TRBJ2-5, with D possibly TRBD1 on 6 matching bases. This CDR3 is 15 amino acids long. Trimming shortened V by 0 bases and J by 2 bases, and 11 bases separated the two germline ends. The V gene's germline CDR1 is SGHRS and CDR2 YFSETQ. CDR3 nucleotide sequence: TGCGCCAGCAGCTTGGTGGGGGCCGGGCAAGAGACCCAGTACTTC. This translates into CASSLVGAGQETQYF.

The gene calls are TRBV28 and TRBJ1-6; D possibly corresponds to TRBD1 (5 bases). Trimming cost V 6 bases and J 5 bases, with 17 bases left between them. CDR1 and CDR2 (germline): MDHEN, SYDVKM. The CDR3 length is 16 residues. The CDR3 loop is CASSPRGRGNNSPLHF. For the CDR3, the DNA is TGTGCCAGCAGCCCCCGGGGGAGGGGAAATAATTCACCCCTCCACTTT.

This clone was observed a handful of times. This chain joins TRBV19 and TRBJ2-1; TRBD2 agrees at 7 bases. V trimming: 6 bases; J trimming: 7 bases; junction bases outside the gene matches: 12. The CDR3 spans 15 residues. Germline V gives CDR1 LNHDA, CDR2 SQIVND (reference sequence). This CDR3 reads CASRSGSGGLNEQFF. The CDR3 nucleotides are TGTGCCAGTAGGTCGGGTTCGGGAGGTTTAAATGAGCAGTTCTTC. Filled out from reference TRBV19 and TRBJ2-1, the complete variable domain reads DGGITQSPKYLFRKEGQNVTLSCEQNLNHDAMYWYRQDPGQGLRLIYYSQIVNDFQKGDIAEGYSVSREKKESFPLTVTSAQKNPTAFYLCASRSGSGGLNEQFFGPGTRLTVL.

This sequence joins TRBV6-1 and TRBJ1-4; no definite D call. This CDR3 contains 14 residues. Trimming cost V 3 bases and J 7 bases, with 12 bases left between them. Germline assignment: CDR1 MNHNS and CDR2 SASEGT. The CDR3 region is CASSETGGSEKLFF. The CDR3, as DNA: TGTGCCAGCAGTGAGACGGGAGGAAGTGAAAAACTGTTTTTT.